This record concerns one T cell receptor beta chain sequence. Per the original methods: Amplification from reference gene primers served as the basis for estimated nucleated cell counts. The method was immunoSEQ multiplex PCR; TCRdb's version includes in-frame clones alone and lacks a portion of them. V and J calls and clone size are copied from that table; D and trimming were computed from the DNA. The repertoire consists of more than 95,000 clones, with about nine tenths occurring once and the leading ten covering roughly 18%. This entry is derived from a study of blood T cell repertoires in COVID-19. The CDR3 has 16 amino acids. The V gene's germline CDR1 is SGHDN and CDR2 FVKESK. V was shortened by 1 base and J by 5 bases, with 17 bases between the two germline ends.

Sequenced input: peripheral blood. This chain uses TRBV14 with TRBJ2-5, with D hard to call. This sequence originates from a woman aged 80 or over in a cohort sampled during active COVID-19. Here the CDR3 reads CASSQGAAGSLETQYF. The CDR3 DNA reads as TGTGCCAGCAGCCAAGGGGCAGCCGGATCACTCGAGACCCAGTACTTC.